This is a list of T cell receptor beta chains from one sample in a study of T cell repertoires in cytomegalovirus infection. TCRdb independently ran MiXCR on the reads; one entry per CDR3 protein. The sample lists roughly 730,000 distinct CDR3 sequences, roughly a third occurring once. Which antigens these TCRs recognize remains unknown. This specimen was cultured PBMCs, taken from culture after CMV antigen stimulation. The receptor source for this set is a human donor in good health (CMV status not recorded). Some clones in this sample may be carry-over from other donors' samples. CDR3s include the opening cysteine and the closing phenylalanine or tryptophan. Each record gives: D gene, V gene, clone size, J gene, CDR3 protein, CDR3 DNA. A D gene is named only where the DNA matches it firmly. Clone size is not always given. Where it is, it says once, few, many or a class for expanded clones.

D: TRBD1; V: TRBV19; size: .; J: TRBJ1-1; CDR3: CASSIYTGGGTEAFF; DNA: TGTGCCAGTAGTATCTATACAGGGGGCGGCACTGAAGCTTTCTTT
D: .; V: TRBV7-2; size: few; J: TRBJ1-3; CDR3: CASSPRGRGPGNTIYF; DNA: TGTGCCAGCAGCCCCAGGGGACGGGGCCCGGGAAACACCATATATTTT
D: .; V: TRBV3-1; size: few; J: TRBJ2-5; CDR3: CASSYGWGANRRETQYF; DNA: TGTGCCAGCAGTTATGGATGGGGGGCGAATCGCAGGGAGACCCAGTACTTC
D: .; V: TRBV7-9; size: .; J: TRBJ2-1; CDR3: CASSHTGTSGSYNEQFF; DNA: TGTGCCAGCAGCCACACGGGGACCTCGGGCTCCTACAATGAGCAGTTCTTC
D: .; V: TRBV7-9; size: few; J: TRBJ1-5; CDR3: CASSSTGERRPQHF; DNA: TGTGCCAGCAGCTCGACCGGGGAACGAAGGCCCCAGCATTTT
D: .; V: TRBV9; size: .; J: TRBJ1-2; CDR3: CASSVGGGPYGYTF; DNA: TGTGCCAGCAGCGTAGGAGGGGGACCTTATGGCTACACCTTC
D: TRBD1; V: TRBV12-3/TRBV12-4; size: few; J: TRBJ1-5; CDR3: CASSSRSGGDQPQHF; DNA: TGTGCCAGCAGTTCACGGTCAGGGGGCGATCAGCCCCAGCATTTT
D: .; V: TRBV6-1; size: .; J: TRBJ1-1; CDR3: CASSSSGLIFREAFF; DNA: TGTGCCAGCAGTTCCAGCGGTCTCATTTTTCGTGAAGCTTTCTTT
D: .; V: TRBV12-3/TRBV12-4; size: few; J: TRBJ2-5; CDR3: CASSPDPGETQYF; DNA: TGTGCCAGCAGCCCCGACCCGGGGGAGACCCAGTACTTC
D: .; V: TRBV11-3; size: .; J: TRBJ2-4; CDR3: CASSPDKNIQYF; DNA: TGTGCCAGCAGCCCCGACAAAAACATTCAGTACTTC
D: .; V: TRBV7-9; size: .; J: TRBJ2-5; CDR3: CTSSPLLGEETQYF; DNA: TGTACCAGCAGCCCCCTCCTAGGGGAAGAGACCCAGTACTTC
D: .; V: TRBV7-2; size: many; J: TRBJ1-2; CDR3: CASSLAGGTSNYGYTF; DNA: TGTGCCAGCAGCTTAGCGGGGGGGACATCCAACTATGGCTACACCTTC
D: TRBD2; V: TRBV7-2; size: .; J: TRBJ2-5; CDR3: CASSFSVGAGEGQETQYF; DNA: TGTGCCAGCAGCTTTTCGGTAGGGGCCGGGGAGGGTCAAGAGACCCAGTACTTC
D: .; V: TRBV6-1; size: .; J: TRBJ2-7; CDR3: CASSGDRISEQYF; DNA: TGTGCCAGCAGTGGGGACCGTATCAGCGAGCAGTACTTC
D: .; V: TRBV12-3/TRBV12-4; size: .; J: TRBJ1-2; CDR3: CASSTSLVGYTF; DNA: TGTGCCAGCAGTACATCGTTGGTCGGCTACACCTTC